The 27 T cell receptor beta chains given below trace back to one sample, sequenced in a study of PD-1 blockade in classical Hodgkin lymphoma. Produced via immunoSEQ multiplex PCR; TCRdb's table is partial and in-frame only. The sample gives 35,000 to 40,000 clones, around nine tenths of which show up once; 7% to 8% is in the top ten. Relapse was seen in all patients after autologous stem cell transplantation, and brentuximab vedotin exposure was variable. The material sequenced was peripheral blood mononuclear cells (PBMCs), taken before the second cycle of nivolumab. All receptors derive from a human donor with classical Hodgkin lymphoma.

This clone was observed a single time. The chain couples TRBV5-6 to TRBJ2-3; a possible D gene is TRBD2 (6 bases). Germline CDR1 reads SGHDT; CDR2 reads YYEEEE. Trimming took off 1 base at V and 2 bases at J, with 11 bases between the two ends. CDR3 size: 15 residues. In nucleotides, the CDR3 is TGTGCCAGCAGCTTGTTGGGGACTTCCACAGATACGCAGTATTTT. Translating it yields CASSLLGTSTDTQYF.

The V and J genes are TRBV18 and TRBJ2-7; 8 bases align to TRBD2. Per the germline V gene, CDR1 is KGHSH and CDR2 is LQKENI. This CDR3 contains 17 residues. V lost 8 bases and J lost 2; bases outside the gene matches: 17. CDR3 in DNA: TGTGCCAGCGCCACAGGAAAGGGAACGGGACTAGCCTACGAGCAGTACTTC. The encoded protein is CASATGKGTGLAYEQYF.

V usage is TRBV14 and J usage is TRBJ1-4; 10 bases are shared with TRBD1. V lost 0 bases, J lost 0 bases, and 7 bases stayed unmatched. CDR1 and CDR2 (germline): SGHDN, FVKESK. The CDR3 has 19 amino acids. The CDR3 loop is CASSQDQGTGAATNEKLFF. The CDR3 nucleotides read TGTGCCAGCAGCCAAGATCAGGGGACAGGGGCTGCAACTAATGAAAAACTGTTTTTT. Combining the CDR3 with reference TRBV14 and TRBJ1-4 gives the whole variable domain EAGVTQFPSHSVIEKGQTVTLRCDPISGHDNLYWYRRVMGKEIKFLLHFVKESKQDESGMPNNRFLAERTGGTYSTLKVQPAELEDSGVYFCASSQDQGTGAATNEKLFFGSGTQLSVL.

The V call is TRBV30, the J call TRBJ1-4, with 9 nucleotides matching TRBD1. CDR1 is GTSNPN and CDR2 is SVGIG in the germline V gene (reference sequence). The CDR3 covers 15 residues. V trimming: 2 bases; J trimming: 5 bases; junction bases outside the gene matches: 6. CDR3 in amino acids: CAWSTQGARNEKLFF. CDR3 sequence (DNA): TGTGCCTGGAGTACACAGGGGGCAAGGAATGAAAAACTGTTTTTT.

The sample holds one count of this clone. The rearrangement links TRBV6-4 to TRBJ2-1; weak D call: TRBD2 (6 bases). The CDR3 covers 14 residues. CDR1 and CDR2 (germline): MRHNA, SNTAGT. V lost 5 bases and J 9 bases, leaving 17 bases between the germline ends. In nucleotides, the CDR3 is TGTGCCAGCAGTCCCGAGACTAGTAGAGTTGAGCAGTTCTTC. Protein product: CASSPETSRVEQFF.

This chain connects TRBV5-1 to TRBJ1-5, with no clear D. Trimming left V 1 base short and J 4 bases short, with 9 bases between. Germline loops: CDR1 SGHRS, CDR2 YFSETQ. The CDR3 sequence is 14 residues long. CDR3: CASSLRPENQPQHF. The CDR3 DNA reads TGCGCCAGCAGCTTGCGGCCGGAGAATCAGCCCCAGCATTTT.

In DNA, the CDR3 is TGTGCCAGCAGCTACGGGGCCAGGGGGCCCTACGAGCAGTACTTC. Its protein is CASSYGARGPYEQYF. This sequence joins TRBV7-8 and TRBJ2-7, with 8 bases matching TRBD1. Trimming removed 4 bases from V and 2 bases from J; junction bases left unmatched: 7. This CDR3 has 15 residues. Germline CDR1 and CDR2: SGHVS and FQNEAQ.

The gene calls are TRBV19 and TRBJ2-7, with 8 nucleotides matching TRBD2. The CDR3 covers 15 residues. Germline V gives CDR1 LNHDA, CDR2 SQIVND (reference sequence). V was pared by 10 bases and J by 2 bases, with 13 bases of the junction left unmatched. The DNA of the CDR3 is TGTGCCACCGCCCAAGCGGGAGAAGACCCCTACGAGCAGTACTTC. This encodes CATAQAGEDPYEQYF.

This chain's CDR3 is CASSYQGYEQYF. The DNA for the CDR3 is TGTGCCAGCAGTTACCAGGGCTACGAGCAGTACTTC. The chain has TRBV6-5 and TRBJ2-7; maybe TRBD1 (5 bases). Per germline, CDR1 MNHEY and CDR2 SVGAGI. The CDR3 is 12 residues long. The germline V and J ends were trimmed by 2 bases and 3 bases, with 5 bases remaining between them.

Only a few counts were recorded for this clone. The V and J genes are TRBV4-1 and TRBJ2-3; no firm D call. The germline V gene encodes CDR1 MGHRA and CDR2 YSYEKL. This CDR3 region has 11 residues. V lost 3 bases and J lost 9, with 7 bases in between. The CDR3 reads CASSHSDTQYF. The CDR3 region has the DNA TGCGCCAGCAGCCACTCGGACACGCAGTATTTT.

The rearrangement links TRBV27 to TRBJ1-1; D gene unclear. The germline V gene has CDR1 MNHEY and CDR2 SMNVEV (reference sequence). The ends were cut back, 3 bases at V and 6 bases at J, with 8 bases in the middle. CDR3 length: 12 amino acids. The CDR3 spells CASSFSGSEAFF. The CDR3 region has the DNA TGTGCCAGCAGTTTTTCGGGGTCTGAAGCTTTCTTT.

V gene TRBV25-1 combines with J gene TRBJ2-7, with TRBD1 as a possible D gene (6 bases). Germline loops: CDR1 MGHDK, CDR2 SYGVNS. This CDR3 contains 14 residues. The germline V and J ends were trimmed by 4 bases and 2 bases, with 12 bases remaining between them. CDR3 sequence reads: CASSASDSAYEQYF. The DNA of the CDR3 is TGTGCCAGCAGTGCCTCGGACAGCGCCTACGAGCAGTACTTC.

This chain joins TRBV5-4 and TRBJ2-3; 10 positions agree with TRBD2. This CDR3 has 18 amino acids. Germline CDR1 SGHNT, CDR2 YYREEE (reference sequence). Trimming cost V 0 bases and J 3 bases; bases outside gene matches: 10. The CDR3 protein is CASSLVRSGRAGTDTQYF. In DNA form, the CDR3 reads TGTGCCAGCAGCTTGGTTCGAAGCGGGAGGGCCGGGACAGATACGCAGTATTTT.

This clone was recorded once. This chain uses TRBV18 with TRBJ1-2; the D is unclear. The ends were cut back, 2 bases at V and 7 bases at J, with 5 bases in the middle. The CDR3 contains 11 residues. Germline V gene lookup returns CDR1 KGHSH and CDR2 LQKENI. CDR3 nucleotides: TGTGCCAGCTCACCAAACAGTGGCTACACCTTC. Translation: CASSPNSGYTF.

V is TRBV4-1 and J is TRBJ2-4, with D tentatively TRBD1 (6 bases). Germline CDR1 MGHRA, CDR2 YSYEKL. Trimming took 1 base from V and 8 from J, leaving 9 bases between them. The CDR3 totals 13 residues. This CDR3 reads CASSQAGDDIQYF. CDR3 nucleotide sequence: TGCGCCAGCAGCCAAGCAGGGGATGACATTCAGTACTTC.

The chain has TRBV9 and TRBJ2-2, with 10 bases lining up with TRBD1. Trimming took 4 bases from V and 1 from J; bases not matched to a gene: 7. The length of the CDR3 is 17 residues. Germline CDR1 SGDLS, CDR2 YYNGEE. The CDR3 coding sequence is TGTGCCAGCAGCACACTTCGGACAGGGGGGAACACCGGGGAGCTGTTTTTT. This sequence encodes CASSTLRTGGNTGELFF.

The CDR3 reads CASSLEPGAALDEQYF. CDR3 in DNA: TGTGCCAGCAGCTTGGAGCCAGGAGCTGCGTTGGACGAGCAGTACTTC. The V gene is TRBV5-5, the J gene TRBJ2-7, with D hard to call. Germline V CDR1 and CDR2: SGHKS, YYEKEE (reference sequence). This CDR3 contains 16 residues. The V end lost 0 bases, the J end lost 5 bases, and 18 bases lay between the germline ends.

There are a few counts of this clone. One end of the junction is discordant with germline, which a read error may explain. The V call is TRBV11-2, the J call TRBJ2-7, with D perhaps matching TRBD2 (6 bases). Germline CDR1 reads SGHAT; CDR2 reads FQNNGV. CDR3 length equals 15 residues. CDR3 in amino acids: CASRLGGRASHEQYF. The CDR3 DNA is TGTGCCAGCCGCCTGGGAGGCAGGGCCTCCCACGAGCAGTACTTC.

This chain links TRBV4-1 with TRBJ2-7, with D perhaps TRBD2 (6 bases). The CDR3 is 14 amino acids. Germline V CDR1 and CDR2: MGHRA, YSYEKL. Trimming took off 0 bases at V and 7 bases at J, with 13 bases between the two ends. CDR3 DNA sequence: TGCGCCAGCAGCCAAGAGGCGGGACCACGGGAGCAGTACTTC. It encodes CASSQEAGPREQYF.

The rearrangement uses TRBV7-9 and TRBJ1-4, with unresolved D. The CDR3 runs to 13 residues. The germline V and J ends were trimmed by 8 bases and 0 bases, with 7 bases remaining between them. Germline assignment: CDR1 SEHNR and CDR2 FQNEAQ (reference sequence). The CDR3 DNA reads TGTGCCAGCTGGACCGCAACTAATGAAAAACTGTTTTTT. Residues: CASWTATNEKLFF.

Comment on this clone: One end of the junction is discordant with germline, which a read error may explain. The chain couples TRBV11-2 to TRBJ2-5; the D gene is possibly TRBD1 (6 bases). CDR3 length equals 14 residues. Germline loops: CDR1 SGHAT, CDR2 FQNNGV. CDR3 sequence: CASSHYQGQATQYF. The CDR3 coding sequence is TGTGCCAGCAGCCATTATCAGGGGCAAGCGACCCAGTACTTC.

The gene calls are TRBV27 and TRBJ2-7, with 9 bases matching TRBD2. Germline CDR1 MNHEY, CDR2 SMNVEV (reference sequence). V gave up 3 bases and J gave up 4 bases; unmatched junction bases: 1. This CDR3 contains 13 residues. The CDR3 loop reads CASSLAGGYEQYF. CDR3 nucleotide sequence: TGTGCCAGCAGTTTGGCGGGAGGGTACGAGCAGTACTTC.

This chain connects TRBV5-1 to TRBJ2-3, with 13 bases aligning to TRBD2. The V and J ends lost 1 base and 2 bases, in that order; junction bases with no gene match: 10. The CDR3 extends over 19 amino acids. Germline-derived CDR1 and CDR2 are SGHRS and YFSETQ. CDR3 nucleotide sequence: TGCGCCAGCAGCTTGAGGATGACTAGCGGGAGGACCAACACAGATACGCAGTATTTT. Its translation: CASSLRMTSGRTNTDTQYF.

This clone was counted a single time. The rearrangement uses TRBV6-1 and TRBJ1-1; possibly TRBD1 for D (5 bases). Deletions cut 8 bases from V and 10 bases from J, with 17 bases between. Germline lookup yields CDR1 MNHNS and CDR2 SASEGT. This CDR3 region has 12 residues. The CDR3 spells CASPRGPRGAFF. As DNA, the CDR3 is TGTGCCAGCCCCCGGGGCCCCCGGGGAGCTTTCTTT.

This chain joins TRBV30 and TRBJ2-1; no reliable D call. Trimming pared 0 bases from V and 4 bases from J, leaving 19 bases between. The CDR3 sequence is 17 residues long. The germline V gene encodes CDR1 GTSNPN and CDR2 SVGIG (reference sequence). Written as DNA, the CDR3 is TGTGCCTGGAGTGTATGGGTGAAGGGCCCCGAATACAATGAGCAGTTCTTC. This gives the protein CAWSVWVKGPEYNEQFF.

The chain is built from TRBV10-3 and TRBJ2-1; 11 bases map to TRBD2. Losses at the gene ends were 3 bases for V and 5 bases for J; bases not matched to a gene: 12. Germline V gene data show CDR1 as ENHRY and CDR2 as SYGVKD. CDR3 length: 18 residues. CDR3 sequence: CAISDLPSGRINDNEQFF. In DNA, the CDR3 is TGTGCCATCAGTGACCTCCCTAGCGGGAGGATTAACGACAATGAGCAGTTCTTC.

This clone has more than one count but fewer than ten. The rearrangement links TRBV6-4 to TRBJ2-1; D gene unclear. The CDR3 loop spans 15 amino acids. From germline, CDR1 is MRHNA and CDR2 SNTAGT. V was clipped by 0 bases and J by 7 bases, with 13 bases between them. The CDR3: CASSDSRQGLNEQFF. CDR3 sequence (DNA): TGTGCCAGCAGTGACTCGAGGCAAGGGTTGAATGAGCAGTTCTTC.